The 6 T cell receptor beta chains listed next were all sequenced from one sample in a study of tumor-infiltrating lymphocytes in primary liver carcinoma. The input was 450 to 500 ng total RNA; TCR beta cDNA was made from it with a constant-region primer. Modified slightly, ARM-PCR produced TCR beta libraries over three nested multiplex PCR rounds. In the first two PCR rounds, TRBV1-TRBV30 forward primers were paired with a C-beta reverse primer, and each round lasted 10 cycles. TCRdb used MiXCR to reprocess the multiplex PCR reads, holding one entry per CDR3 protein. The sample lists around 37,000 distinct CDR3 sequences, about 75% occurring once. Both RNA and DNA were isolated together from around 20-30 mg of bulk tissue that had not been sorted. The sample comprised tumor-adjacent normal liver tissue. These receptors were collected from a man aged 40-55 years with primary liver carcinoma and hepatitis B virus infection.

The DNA for the CDR3 is TGTGCCAGCAATGAGTCCCGGCGGACCCCTCCGGATGAGCAGTTCTTC. Its protein is CASNESRRTPPDEQFF. This chain connects TRBV12-3 or TRBV12-4 to TRBJ2-1; D ambiguous. CDR3 length: 16 residues. V was clipped by 7 bases and J by 8 bases, with 24 bases between them.

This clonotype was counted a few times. The CDR3 bases are TGTGCTGGCAGCTTGTTCGGTGGCCCCTCCTACGAGCAGTACTTC. It translates to CAGSLFGGPSYEQYF. V is TRBV5-4 and J is TRBJ2-7; no clear D gene. Per germline, CDR1 SGHNT and CDR2 YYREEE (reference sequence). This CDR3 has 15 residues. Filled out from reference TRBV5-4 and TRBJ2-7, the complete variable domain reads ETGVTQSPTHLIKTRGQQVTLRCSSQSGHNTVSWYQQALGQGPQFIFQYYREEENGRGNFPPRFSGLQFPNYSSELNVNALELDDSALYLCAGSLFGGPSYEQYFGPGTRLTVT.

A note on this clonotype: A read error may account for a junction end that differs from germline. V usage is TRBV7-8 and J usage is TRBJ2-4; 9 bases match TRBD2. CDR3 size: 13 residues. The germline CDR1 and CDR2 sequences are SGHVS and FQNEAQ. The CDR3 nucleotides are TGTGCCAACAGCTTAGCGGGGGAGAACACTCAGTACTTC. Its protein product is CANSLAGENTQYF.

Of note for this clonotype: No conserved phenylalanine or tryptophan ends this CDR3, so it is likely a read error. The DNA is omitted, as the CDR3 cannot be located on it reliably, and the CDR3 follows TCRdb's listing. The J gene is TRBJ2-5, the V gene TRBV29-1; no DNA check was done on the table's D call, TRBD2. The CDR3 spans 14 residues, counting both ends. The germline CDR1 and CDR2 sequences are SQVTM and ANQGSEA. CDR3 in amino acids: CSVVDGREQETRYS.

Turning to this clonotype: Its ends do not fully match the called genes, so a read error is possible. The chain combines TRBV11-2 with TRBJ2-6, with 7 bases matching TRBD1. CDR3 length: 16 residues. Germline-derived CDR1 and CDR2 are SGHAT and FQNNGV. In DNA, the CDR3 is TGTGCTAGCAGCTTATCGACAGGGATTGTGGCCAACGTCCTGACTTTC. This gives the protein CASSLSTGIVANVLTF.

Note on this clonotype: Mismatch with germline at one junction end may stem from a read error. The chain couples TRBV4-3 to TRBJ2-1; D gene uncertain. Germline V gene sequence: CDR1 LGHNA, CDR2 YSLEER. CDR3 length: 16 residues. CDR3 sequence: CTSSQDRDTMYNEQFF. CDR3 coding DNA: TGCACCAGCAGCCAAGATAGAGACACCATGTACAATGAGCAGTTCTTC.